This T cell receptor beta chain appears in the sequencing data of a study of blood T cell repertoires in COVID-19. Study information: Acute and convalescent COVID-19 samples came from the United States, Italy and Spain. The analysed material was cDNA or gDNA that came from T cells, B-cell-depleted T cells, or PBMCs.

Per the original methods: The assay estimated nucleated cells by amplifying reference gene primers. Some clones are missing from TCRdb's copy, which holds only in-frame ones; the method was immunoSEQ multiplex PCR. V, J and clone size derive from that table, while D and trimming were established from the DNA sequence. The sample yields 110,000 or so clones, about 83% seen once. The V end was cut by 1 base, the J end by 6 bases, with 10 bases between. The CDR3 runs 15 residues. Looked up from germline, CDR1 is MDHEN and CDR2 is SYDVKM. The chain joins TRBV28 to TRBJ1-6; no firm D call. The source material was peripheral blood. This clonotype originated in a man between 65 and 79 years old with acute or convalescent COVID-19. CDR3 coding DNA: TGTGCCAGCAGTTTATTTAGGAGATTTAATTCACCCCTCCACTTT. It codes for CASSLFRRFNSPLHF.